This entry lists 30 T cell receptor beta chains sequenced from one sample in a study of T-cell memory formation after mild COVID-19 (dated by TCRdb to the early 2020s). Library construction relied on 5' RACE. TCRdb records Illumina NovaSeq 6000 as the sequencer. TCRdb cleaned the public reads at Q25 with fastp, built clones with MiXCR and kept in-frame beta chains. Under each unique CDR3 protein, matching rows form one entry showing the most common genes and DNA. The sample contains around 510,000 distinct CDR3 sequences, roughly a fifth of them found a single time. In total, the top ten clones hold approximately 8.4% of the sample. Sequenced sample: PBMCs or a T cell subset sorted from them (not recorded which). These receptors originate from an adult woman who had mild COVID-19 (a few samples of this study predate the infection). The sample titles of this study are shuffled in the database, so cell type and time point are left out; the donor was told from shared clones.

CDR3 DNA sequence: TGTGCCAGCAGCTTCAACCGGGGGAGCGTTGAGGGCTATGGCTACACCTTC. As protein: CASSFNRGSVEGYGYTF. The chain is built from TRBV5-6 and TRBJ1-2; D perhaps matches TRBD1 (5 bases). The V gene's germline CDR1 is SGHDT and CDR2 YYEEEE. Trimming left V 2 bases short and J 4 bases short, with 21 bases between. The CDR3 is 17 amino acids. Drawing the rest from reference TRBV5-6 and TRBJ1-2, the complete variable domain is DAGVTQSPTHLIKTRGQQVTLRCSPKSGHDTVSWYQQALGQGPQFIFQYYEEEERQRGNFPDRFSGHQFPNYSSELNVNALLLGDSALYLCASSFNRGSVEGYGYTFGSGTRLTVV.

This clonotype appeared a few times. The CDR3 DNA reads as TGCGCCAGCCGCAGGGCGGGCCGGAACACTGAAGCTTTCTTT. This codes for CASRRAGRNTEAFF. The chain recombines TRBV5-1 with TRBJ1-1; D might be TRBD1 (5 bases). With 7 bases removed from V and 1 base from J, the gap between germline ends came to 14 bases. Germline V lookup: CDR1 SGHRS, CDR2 YFSETQ. This CDR3 has 14 amino acids.

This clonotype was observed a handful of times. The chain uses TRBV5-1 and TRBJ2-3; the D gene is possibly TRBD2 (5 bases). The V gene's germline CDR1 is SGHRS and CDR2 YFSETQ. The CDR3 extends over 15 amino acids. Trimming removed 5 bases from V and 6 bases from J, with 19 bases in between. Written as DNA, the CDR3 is TGCGCCAGCAGGCGACTACCAGCGCACGGGGATACGCAGTATTTT. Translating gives CASRRLPAHGDTQYF.

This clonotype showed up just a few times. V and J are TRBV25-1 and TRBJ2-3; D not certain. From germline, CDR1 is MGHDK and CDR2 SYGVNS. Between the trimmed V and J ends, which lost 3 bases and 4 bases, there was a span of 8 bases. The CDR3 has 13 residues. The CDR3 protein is CASSEGLSDTQYF. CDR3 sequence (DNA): TGTGCCAGCAGTGAGGGTTTGTCAGATACGCAGTATTTT.

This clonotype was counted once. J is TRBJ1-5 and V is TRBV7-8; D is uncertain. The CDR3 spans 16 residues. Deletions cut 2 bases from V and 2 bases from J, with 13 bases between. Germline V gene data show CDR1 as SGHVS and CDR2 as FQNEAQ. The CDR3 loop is CASSLSPDYGNQPQHF. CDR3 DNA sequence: TGTGCCAGCAGCTTAAGTCCGGATTACGGCAATCAGCCCCAGCATTTT.

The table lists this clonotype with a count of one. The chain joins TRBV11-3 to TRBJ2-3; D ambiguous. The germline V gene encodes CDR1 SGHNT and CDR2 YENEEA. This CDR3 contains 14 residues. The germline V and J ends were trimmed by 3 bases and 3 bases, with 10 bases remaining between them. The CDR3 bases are TGTGCCAGCAGCTTTGAAGGGCCAACAGATACGCAGTATTTT. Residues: CASSFEGPTDTQYF. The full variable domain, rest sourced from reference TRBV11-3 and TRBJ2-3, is EAGVVQSPRYKIIEKKQPVAFWCNPISGHNTLYWYLQNLGQGPELLIRYENEEAVDDSQLPKDRFSAERLKGVDSTLKIQPAELGDSAVYLCASSFEGPTDTQYFGPGTRLTVL.

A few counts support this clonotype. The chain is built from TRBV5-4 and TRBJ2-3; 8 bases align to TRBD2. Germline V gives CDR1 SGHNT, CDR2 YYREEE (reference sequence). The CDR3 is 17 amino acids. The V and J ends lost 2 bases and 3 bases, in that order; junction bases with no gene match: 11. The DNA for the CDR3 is TGTGCCAGCAGCTTAGACGGGGGGGCCTCTATTACAGATACGCAGTATTTT. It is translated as CASSLDGGASITDTQYF.

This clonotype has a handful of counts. CDR3 nucleotide sequence: TGCGCCAGCACACCGGGACAGACGAACACCGGGGAGCTGTTTTTT. It is translated as CASTPGQTNTGELFF. The rearrangement joins TRBV5-1 to TRBJ2-2; 7 bases match TRBD1. CDR3 length: 15 amino acids. V lost 6 bases, J lost 0 bases, and 5 bases stayed unmatched. CDR1 SGHRS and CDR2 YFSETQ come from the germline V gene.

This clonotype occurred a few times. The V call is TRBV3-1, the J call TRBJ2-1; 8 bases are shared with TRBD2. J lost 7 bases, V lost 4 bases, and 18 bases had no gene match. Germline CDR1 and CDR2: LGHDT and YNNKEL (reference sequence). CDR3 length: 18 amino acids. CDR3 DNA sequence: TGTGCCAGCAGCCCTCTTGGTTTTAGCAGCGGGAGTAAAAATGAGCAGTTCTTC. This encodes CASSPLGFSSGSKNEQFF.

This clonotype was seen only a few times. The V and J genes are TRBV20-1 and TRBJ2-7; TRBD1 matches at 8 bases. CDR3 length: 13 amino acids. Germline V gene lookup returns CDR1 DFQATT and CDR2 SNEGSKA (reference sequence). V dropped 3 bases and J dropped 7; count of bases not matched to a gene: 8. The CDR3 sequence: CSARTGEMREQYF. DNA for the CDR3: TGCAGTGCTAGGACAGGGGAAATGAGGGAGCAGTACTTC.

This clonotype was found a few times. The CDR3 is CSVASAWYGYTF. CDR3 nucleotide sequence: TGCAGCGTTGCCTCCGCGTGGTATGGCTACACCTTC. This chain uses TRBV29-1 with TRBJ1-2; no clear D gene. The CDR3 has 12 residues. The germline V gene encodes CDR1 SQVTM and CDR2 ANQGSEA. The V and J ends lost 4 bases and 5 bases respectively, with 11 bases between them.

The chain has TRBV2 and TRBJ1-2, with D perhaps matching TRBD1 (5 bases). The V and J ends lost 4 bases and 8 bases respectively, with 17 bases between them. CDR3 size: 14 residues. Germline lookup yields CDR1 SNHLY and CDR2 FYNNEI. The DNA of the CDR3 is TGTGCCAGCAGTGGGGTACTCGGGGCTGGCGGCTACACCTTC. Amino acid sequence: CASSGVLGAGGYTF. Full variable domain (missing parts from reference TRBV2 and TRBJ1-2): EPEVTQTPSHQVTQMGQEVILRCVPISNHLYFYWYRQILGQKVEFLVSFYNNEISEKSEIFDDQFSVERPDGSNFTLKIRSTKLEDSAMYFCASSGVLGAGGYTFGSGTRLTVV.

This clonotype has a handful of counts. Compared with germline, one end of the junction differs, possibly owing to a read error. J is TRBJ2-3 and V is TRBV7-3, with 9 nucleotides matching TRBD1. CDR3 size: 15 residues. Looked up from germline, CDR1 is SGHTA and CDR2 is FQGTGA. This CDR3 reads CASSSLGQGSDAQYF. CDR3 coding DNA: TGTGCCAGCAGCTCCCTCGGACAGGGGTCAGATGCGCAGTATTTT.

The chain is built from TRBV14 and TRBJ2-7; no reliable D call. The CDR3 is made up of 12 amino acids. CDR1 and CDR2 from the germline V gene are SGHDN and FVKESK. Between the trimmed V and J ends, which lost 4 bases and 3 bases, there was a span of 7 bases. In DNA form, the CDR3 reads TGTGCCAGCAGCCTTTACAACTACGAGCAGTACTTC. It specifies CASSLYNYEQYF. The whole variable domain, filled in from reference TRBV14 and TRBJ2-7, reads EAGVTQFPSHSVIEKGQTVTLRCDPISGHDNLYWYRRVMGKEIKFLLHFVKESKQDESGMPNNRFLAERTGGTYSTLKVQPAELEDSGVYFCASSLYNYEQYFGPGTRLTVT.

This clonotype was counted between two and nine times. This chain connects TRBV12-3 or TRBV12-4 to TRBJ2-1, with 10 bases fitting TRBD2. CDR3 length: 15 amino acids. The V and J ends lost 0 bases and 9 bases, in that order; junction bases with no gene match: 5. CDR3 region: CASSLALLAGSEQFF. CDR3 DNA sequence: TGTGCCAGCAGTTTAGCGCTACTAGCGGGGAGTGAGCAGTTCTTC.

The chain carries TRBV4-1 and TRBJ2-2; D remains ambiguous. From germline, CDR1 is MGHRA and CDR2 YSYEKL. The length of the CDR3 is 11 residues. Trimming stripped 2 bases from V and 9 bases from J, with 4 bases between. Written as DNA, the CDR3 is TGCGCCAGCAGCCAAAGCCGGGAGCTGTTTTTT. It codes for CASSQSRELFF.

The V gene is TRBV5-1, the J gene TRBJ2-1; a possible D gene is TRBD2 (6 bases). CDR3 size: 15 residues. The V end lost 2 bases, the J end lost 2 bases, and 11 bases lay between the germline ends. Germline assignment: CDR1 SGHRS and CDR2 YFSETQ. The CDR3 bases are TGCGCCAGCAGCTTCGGGCGGGGAGCCTACAATGAGCAGTTCTTC. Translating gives CASSFGRGAYNEQFF.

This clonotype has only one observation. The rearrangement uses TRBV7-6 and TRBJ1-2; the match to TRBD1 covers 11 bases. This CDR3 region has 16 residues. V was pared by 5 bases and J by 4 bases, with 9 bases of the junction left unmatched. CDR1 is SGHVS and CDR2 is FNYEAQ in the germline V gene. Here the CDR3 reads CASSLGQGAYSYGYTF. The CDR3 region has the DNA TGTGCCAGCAGCCTTGGACAGGGGGCTTACAGCTATGGCTACACCTTC.

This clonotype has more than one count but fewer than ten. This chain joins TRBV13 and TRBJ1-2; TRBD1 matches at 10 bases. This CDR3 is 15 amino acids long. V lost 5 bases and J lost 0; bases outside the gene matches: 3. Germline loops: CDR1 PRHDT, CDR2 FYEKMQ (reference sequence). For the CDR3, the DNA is TGTGCCAGCAGCCCCGACAGGGGGCCTAACTATGGCTACACCTTC. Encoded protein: CASSPDRGPNYGYTF.

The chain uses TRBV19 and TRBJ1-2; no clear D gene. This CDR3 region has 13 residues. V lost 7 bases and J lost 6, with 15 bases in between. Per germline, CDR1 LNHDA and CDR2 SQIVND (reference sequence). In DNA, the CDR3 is TGTGCCAGTACCCCTTCGGAGGTGGATGGCTACACCTTC. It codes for CASTPSEVDGYTF.

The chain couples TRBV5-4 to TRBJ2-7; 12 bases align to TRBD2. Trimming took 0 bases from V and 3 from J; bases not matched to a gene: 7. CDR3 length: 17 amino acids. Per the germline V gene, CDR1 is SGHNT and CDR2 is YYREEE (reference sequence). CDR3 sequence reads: CASSLGLAGVLVYEQYF. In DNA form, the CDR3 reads TGTGCCAGCAGCTTGGGACTAGCGGGAGTTCTGGTCTACGAGCAGTACTTC.

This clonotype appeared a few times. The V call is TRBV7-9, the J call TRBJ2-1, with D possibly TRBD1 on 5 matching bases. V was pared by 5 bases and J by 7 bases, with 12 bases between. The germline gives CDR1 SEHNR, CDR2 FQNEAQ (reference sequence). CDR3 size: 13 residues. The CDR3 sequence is CASSRPAGNEQFF. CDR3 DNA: TGTGCCAGCAGCCGACCAGCAGGGAATGAGCAGTTCTTC. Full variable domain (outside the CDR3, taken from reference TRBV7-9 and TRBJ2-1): DTGVSQNPRHKITKRGQNVTFRCDPISEHNRLYWYRQTLGQGPEFLTYFQNEAQLEKSRLLSDRFSAERPKGSFSTLEIQRTEQGDSAMYLCASSRPAGNEQFFGPGTRLTVL.

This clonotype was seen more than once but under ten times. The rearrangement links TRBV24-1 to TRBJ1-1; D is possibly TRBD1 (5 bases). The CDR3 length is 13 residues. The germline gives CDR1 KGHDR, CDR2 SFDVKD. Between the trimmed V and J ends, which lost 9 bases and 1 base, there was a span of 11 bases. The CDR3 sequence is CATRMGGNTEAFF. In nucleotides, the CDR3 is TGTGCCACCCGCATGGGGGGGAACACTGAAGCTTTCTTT.

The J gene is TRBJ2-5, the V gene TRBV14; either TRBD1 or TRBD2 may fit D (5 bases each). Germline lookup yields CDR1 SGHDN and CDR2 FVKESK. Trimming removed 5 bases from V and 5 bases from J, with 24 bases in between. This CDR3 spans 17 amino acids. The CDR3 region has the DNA TGTGCCAGCAGCTTACGCCGGGGACGGCTGATGAAGGAGACCCAGTACTTC. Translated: CASSLRRGRLMKETQYF.

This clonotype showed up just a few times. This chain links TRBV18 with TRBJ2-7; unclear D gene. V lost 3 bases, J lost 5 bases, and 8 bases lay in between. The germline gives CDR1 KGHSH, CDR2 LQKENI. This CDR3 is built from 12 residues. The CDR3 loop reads CASSPIRNEQYF. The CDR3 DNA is TGTGCCAGCTCACCGATTAGGAACGAGCAGTACTTC.

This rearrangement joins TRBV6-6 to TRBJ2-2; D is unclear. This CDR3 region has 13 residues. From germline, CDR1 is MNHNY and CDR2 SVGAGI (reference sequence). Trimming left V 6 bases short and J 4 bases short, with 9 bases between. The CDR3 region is CASSHLGTGELFF. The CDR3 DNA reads TGTGCCAGCAGCCACCTCGGCACCGGGGAGCTGTTTTTT.

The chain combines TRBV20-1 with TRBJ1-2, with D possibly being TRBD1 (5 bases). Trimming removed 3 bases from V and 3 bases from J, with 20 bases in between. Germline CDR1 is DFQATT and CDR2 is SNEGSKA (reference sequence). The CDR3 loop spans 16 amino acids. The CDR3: CSASKARVTSHYGYTF. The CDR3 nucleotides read TGCAGTGCTAGTAAGGCCAGGGTGACTTCTCACTATGGCTACACCTTC.

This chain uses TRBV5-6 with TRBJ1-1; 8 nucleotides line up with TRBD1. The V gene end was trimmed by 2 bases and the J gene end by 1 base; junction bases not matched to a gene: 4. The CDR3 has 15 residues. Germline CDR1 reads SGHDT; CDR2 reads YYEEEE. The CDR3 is CASSFGDRTNTEAFF. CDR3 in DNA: TGTGCCAGCAGCTTCGGGGACAGGACGAACACTGAAGCTTTCTTT.

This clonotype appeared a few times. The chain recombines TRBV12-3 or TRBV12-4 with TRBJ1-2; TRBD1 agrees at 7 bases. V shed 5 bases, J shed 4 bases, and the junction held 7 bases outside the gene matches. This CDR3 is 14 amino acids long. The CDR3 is CASSKQGTIYGYTF. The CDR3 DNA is TGTGCCAGCAGTAAACAGGGGACGATCTATGGCTACACCTTC.

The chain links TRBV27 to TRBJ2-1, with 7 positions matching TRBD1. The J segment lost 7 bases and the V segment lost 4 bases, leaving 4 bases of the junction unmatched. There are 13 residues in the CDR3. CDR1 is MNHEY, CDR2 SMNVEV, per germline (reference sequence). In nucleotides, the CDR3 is TGTGCCAGCAGTTATACAGGGGTTAATGAGCAGTTCTTC. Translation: CASSYTGVNEQFF.